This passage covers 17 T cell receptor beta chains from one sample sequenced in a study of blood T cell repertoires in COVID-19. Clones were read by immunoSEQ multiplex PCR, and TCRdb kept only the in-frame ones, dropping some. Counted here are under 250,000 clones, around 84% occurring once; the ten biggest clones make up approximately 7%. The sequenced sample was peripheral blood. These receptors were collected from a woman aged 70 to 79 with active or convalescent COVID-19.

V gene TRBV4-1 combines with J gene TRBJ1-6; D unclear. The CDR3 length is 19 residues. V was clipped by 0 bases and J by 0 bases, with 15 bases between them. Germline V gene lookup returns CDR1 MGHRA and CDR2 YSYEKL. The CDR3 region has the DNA TGCGCCAGCAGCCAAGATCTGACTGGCGGGAGCTCCTATAATTCACCCCTCCACTTT. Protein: CASSQDLTGGSSYNSPLHF.

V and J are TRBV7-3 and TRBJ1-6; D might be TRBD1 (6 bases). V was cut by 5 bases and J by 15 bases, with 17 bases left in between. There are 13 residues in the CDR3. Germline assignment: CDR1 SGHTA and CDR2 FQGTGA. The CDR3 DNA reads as TGTGCCAGCAGCCCTACCGTGGGGGCGAACCTCCACTTT. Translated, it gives CASSPTVGANLHF.

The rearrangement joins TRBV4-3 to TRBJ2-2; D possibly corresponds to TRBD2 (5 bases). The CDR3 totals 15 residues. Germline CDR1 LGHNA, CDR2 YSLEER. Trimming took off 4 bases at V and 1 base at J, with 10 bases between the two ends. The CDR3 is CASSLTRGNTGELFF. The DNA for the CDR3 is TGCGCCAGCAGCCTAACTCGGGGGAACACCGGGGAGCTGTTTTTT.

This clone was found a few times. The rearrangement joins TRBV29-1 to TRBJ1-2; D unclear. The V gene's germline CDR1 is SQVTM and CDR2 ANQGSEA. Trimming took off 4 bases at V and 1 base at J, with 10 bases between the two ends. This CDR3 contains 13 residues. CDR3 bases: TGCAGCGTTGTACGGAGAGTTAACTATGGCTACACCTTC. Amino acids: CSVVRRVNYGYTF.

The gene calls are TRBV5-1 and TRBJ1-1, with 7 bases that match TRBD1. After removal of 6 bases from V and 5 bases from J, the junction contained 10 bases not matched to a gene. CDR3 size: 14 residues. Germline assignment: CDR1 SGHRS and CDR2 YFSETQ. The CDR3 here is CASTMTGTGTEAFF. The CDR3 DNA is TGCGCCAGCACCATGACAGGGACCGGGACTGAAGCTTTCTTT. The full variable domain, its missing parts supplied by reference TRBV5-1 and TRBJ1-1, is KAGVTQTPRYLIKTRGQQVTLSCSPISGHRSVSWYQQTPGQGLQFLFEYFSETQRNKGNFPGRFSGRQFSNSRSEMNVSTLELGDSALYLCASTMTGTGTEAFFGQGTRLTVV.

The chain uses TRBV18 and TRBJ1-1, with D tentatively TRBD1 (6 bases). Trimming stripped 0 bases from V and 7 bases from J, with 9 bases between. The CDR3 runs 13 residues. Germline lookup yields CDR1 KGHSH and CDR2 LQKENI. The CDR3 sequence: CASSPPGQYEAFF. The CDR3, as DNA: TGTGCCAGCTCACCACCCGGACAGTATGAAGCTTTCTTT.

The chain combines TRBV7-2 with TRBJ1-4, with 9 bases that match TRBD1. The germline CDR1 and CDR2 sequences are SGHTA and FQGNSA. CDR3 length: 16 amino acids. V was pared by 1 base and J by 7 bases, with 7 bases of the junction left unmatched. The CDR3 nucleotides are TGTGCCAGCAGCTTAGGGCCAGACAGGGGGATTGAAAAACTGTTTTTT. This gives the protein CASSLGPDRGIEKLFF.

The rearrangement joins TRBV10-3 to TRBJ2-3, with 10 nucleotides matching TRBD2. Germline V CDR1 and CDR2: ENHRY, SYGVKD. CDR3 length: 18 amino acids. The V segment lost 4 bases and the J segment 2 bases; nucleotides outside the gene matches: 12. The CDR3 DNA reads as TGTGCCATCAGTGGAACTAGCGGGGCGTCCCCCCCCACAGATACGCAGTATTTT. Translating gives CAISGTSGASPPTDTQYF.

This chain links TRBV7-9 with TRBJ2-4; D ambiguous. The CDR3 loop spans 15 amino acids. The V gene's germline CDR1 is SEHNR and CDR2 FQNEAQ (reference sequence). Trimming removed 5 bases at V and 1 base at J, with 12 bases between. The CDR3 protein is CASSVLTVAKNIQYF. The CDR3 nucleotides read TGTGCCAGCAGCGTATTAACTGTGGCCAAAAACATTCAGTACTTC.

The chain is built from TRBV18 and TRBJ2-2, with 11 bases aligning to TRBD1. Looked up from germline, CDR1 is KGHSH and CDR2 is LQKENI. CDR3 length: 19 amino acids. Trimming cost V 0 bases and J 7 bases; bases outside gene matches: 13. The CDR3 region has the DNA TGTGCCAGCTCACCACCACCTAGTTACGGACAGGGGGCCGTCGGGGAGCTGTTTTTT. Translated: CASSPPPSYGQGAVGELFF.

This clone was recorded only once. The CDR3 is CASSQTGGANSPLHF. CDR3 DNA sequence: TGCGCCAGCAGCCAAACAGGGGGCGCGAATTCACCCCTCCACTTT. The chain carries TRBV4-3 and TRBJ1-6; TRBD1 matches at 9 bases. Germline CDR1 and CDR2: LGHNA and YSLEER. There are 15 residues in the CDR3. Trimming at V came to 2 bases and at J to 7 bases, leaving 3 bases not matched to a gene.

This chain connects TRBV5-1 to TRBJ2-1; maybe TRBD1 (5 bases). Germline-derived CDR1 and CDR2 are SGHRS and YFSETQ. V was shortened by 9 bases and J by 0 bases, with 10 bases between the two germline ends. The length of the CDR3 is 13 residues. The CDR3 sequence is CATGHGSYNEQFF. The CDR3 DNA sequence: TGCGCCACCGGACATGGCTCCTACAATGAGCAGTTCTTC.

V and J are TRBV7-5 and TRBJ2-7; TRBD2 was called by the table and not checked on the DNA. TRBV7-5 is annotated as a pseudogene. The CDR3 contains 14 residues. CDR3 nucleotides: TGTGCCAGAAACACGGGAGTGAAGATCTACGAGCAGTACTTC. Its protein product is CARNTGVKIYEQYF.

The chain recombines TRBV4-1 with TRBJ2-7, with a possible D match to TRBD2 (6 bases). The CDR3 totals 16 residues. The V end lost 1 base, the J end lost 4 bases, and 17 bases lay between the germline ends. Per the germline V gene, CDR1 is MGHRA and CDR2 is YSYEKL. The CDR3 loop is CASSQVGISGFYEQYF. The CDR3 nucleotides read TGCGCCAGCAGCCAAGTTGGGATTAGCGGTTTTTACGAGCAGTACTTC.

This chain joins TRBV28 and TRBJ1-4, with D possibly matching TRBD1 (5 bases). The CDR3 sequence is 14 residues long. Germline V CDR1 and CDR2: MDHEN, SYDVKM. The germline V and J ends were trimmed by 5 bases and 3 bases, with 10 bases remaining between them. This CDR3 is CASSLGGANEKLFF. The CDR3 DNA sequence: TGTGCCAGCAGTCTGGGGGGGGCTAATGAAAAACTGTTTTTT.

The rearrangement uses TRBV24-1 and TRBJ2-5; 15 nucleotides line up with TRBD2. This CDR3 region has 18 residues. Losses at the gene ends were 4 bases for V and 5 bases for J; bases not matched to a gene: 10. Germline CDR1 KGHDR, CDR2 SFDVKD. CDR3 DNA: TGTGCCACCAGTGACCCCGGACTAGCGGGGGGGCCAGTTGAGACCCAGTACTTC. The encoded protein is CATSDPGLAGGPVETQYF.

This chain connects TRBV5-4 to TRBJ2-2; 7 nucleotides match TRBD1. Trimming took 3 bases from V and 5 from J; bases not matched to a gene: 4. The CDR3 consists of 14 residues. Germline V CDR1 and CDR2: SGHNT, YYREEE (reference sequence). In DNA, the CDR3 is TGTGCCAGCAGCTCGGGACAGCGGACCGGGGAGCTGTTTTTT. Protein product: CASSSGQRTGELFF.